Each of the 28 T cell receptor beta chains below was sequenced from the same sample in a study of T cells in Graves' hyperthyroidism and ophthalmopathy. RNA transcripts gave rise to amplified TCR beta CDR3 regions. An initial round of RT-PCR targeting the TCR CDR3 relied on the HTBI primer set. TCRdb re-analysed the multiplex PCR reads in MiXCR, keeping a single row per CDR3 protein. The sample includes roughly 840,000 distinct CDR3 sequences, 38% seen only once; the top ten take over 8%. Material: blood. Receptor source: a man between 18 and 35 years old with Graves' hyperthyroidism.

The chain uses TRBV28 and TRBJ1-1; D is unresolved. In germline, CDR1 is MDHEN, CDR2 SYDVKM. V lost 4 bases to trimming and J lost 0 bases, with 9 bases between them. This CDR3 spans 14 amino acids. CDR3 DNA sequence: TGTGCCAGCAGTTCCCGGCAGGTGAACACTGAAGCTTTCTTT. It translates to CASSSRQVNTEAFF.

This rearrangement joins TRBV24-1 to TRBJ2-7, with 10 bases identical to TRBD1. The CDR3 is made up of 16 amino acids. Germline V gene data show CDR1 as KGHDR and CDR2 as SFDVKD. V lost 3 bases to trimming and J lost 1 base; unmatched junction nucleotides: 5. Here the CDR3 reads CATSDATGGPSYEQYF. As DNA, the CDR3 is TGTGCCACCAGTGATGCGACAGGGGGCCCATCCTACGAGCAGTACTTC.

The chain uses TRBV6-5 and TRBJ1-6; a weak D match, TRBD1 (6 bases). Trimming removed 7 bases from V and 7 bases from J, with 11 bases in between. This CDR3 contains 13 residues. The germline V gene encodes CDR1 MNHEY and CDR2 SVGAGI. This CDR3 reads CASIPGTNSPLHF. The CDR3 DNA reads TGTGCCAGCATTCCCGGGACAAATTCACCCCTCCACTTT.

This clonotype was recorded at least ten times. CDR3 protein: CSVTRQGNEQYF. The CDR3, as DNA: TGCAGCGTTACGAGACAGGGGAACGAGCAGTACTTC. V usage is TRBV29-1 and J usage is TRBJ2-7; 8 bases fit TRBD1. V shed 5 bases and J 5 bases; nucleotides not matched to a gene: 5. The CDR3 length is 12 residues. Germline V gives CDR1 SQVTM, CDR2 ANQGSEA.

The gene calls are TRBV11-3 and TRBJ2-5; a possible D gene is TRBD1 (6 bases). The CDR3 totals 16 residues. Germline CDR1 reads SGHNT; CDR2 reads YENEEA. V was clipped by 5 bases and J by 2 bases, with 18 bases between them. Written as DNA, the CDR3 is TGTGCCAGCAGCCCACCCGGGACACATACTCAAGAGACCCAGTACTTC. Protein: CASSPPGTHTQETQYF. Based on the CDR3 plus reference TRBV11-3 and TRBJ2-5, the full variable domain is EAGVVQSPRYKIIEKKQPVAFWCNPISGHNTLYWYLQNLGQGPELLIRYENEEAVDDSQLPKDRFSAERLKGVDSTLKIQPAELGDSAVYLCASSPPGTHTQETQYFGPGTRLLVL.

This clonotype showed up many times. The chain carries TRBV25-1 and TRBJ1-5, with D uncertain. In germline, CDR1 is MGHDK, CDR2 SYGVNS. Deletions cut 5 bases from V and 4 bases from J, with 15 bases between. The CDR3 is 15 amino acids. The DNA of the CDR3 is TGTGCCAGCAGTCTTCCTCCTCTGGGGAATCAGCCCCAGCATTTT. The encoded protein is CASSLPPLGNQPQHF. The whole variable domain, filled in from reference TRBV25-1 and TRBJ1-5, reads EADIYQTPRYLVIGTGKKITLECSQTMGHDKMYWYQQDPGMELHLIHYSYGVNSTEKGDLSSESTVSRIRTEHFPLTLESARPSHTSQYLCASSLPPLGNQPQHFGDGTRLSIL.

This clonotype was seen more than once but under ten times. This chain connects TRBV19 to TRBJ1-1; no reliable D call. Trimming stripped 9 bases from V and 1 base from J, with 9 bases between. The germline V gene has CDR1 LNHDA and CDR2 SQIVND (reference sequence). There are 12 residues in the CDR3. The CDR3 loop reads CASAPPNTEAFF. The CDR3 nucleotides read TGTGCCAGCGCCCCACCGAACACTGAAGCTTTCTTT.

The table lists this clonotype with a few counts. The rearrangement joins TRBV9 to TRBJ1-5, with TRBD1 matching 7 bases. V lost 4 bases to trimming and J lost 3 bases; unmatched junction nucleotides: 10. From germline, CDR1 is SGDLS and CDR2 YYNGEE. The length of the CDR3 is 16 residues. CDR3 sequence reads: CASSYEQGSINQPQHF. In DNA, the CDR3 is TGTGCCAGCAGCTACGAACAGGGGAGTATCAATCAGCCCCAGCATTTT.

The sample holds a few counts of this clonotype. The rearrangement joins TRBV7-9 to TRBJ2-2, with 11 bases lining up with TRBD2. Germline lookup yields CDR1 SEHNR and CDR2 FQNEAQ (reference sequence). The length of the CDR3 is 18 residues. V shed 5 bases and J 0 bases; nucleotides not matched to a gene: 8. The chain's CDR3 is CASSLILAGGTNTGELFF. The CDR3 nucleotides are TGTGCCAGCAGCCTCATCTTAGCGGGAGGGACGAACACCGGGGAGCTGTTTTTT.

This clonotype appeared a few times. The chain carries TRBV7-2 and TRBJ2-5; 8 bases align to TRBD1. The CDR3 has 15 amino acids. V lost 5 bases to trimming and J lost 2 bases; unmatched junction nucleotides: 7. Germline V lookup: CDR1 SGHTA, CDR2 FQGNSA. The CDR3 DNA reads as TGTGCCAGCAGCCCCCGACAGGGGCGGCAAGAGACCCAGTACTTC. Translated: CASSPRQGRQETQYF.

DNA for the CDR3: TGTGCCAGCAGTTCCTCTGACAGGATCTATAGCAATCAGCCCCAGCATTTT. Its translation is CASSSSDRIYSNQPQHF. The chain recombines TRBV7-8 with TRBJ1-5; possible D gene TRBD1, 6 bases. Between the trimmed V and J ends, which lost 6 bases and 0 bases, there was a span of 18 bases. CDR3 length: 17 residues. The germline gives CDR1 SGHVS, CDR2 FQNEAQ. Filled out from reference TRBV7-8 and TRBJ1-5, the complete variable domain reads GAGVSQSPRYKVAKRGQDVALRCDPISGHVSLFWYQQALGQGPEFLTYFQNEAQLDKSGLPSDRFFAERPEGSVSTLKIQRTQQEDSAVYLCASSSSDRIYSNQPQHFGDGTRLSIL.

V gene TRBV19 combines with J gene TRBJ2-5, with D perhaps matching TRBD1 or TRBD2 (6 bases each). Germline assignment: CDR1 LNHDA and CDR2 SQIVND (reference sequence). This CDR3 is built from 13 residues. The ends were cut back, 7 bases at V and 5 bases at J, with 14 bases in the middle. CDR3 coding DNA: TGTGCCAGTACCCACGGGGGCCGGGAGACCCAGTACTTC. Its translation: CASTHGGRETQYF. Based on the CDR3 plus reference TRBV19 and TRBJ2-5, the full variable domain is DGGITQSPKYLFRKEGQNVTLSCEQNLNHDAMYWYRQDPGQGLRLIYYSQIVNDFQKGDIAEGYSVSREKKESFPLTVTSAQKNPTAFYLCASTHGGRETQYFGPGTRLLVL.

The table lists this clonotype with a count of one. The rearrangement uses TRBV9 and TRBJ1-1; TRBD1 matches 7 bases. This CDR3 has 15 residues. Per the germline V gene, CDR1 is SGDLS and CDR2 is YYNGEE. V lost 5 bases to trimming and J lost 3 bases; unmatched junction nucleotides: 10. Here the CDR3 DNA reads TGTGCCAGCAGTTCCCAGCAGGGGGGTGACACTGAAGCTTTCTTT. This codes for CASSSQQGGDTEAFF.

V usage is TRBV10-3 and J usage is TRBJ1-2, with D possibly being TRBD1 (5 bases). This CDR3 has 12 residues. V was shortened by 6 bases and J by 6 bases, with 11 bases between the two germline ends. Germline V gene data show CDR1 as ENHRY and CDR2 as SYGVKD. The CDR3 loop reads CAISRDENGYTF. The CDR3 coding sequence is TGTGCCATCAGCCGGGACGAGAATGGCTACACCTTC.

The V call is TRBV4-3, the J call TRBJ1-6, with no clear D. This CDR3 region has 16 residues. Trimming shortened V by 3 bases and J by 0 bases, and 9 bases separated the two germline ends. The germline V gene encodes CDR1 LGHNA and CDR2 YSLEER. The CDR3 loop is CASSHYLSSYNSPLHF. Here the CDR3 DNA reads TGCGCCAGCAGCCACTACCTGAGCTCCTATAATTCACCCCTCCACTTT.

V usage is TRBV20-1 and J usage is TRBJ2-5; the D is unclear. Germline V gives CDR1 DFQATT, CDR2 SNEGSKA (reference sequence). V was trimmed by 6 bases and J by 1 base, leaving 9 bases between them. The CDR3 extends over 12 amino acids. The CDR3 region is CSAPLFQETQYF. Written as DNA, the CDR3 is TGCAGTGCGCCGCTTTTCCAAGAGACCCAGTACTTC.

The CDR3 coding sequence is TGTGCCAGCAGCCCACCCGACAGGCTAATCTCCTACGAGCAGTACTTC. This sequence encodes CASSPPDRLISYEQYF. This chain connects TRBV6-6 to TRBJ2-7, with a tentative D call TRBD1 (6 bases). From germline, CDR1 is MNHNY and CDR2 SVGAGI (reference sequence). The germline V and J ends were trimmed by 6 bases and 0 bases, with 18 bases remaining between them. CDR3 size: 16 residues.

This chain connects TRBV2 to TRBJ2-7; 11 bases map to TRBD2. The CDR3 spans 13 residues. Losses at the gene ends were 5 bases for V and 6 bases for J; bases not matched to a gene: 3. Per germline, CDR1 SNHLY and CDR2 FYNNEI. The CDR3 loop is CASSPTSGSEQYF. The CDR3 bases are TGTGCCAGCAGTCCAACTAGCGGGAGCGAGCAGTACTTC. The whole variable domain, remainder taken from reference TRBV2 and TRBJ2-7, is EPEVTQTPSHQVTQMGQEVILRCVPISNHLYFYWYRQILGQKVEFLVSFYNNEISEKSEIFDDQFSVERPDGSNFTLKIRSTKLEDSAMYFCASSPTSGSEQYFGPGTRLTVT.

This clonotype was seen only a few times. CDR3 bases: TGTGCCAGCAGTCTCGACAGGCGGTATCAGCCCCAGCATTTT. It specifies CASSLDRRYQPQHF. This chain uses TRBV12-3 or TRBV12-4 with TRBJ1-5; D is perhaps TRBD1 (6 bases). The CDR3 spans 14 residues. V lost 5 bases and J lost 5, with 13 bases in between.

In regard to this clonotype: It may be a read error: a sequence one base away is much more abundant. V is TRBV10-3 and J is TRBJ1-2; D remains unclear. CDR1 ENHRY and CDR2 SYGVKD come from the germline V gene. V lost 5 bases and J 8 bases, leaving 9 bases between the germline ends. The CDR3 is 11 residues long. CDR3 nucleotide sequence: TGTGCCATCAGTTTTCTGGGCGGCTACACCTTC. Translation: CAISFLGGYTF.

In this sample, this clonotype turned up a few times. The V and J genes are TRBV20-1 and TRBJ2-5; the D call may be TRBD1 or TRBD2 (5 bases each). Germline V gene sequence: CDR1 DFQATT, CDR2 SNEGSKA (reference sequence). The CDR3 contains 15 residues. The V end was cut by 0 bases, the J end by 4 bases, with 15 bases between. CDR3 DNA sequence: TGCAGTGCTAGAGATCCCGGGGACCCCAGAGAGACCCAGTACTTC. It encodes CSARDPGDPRETQYF.

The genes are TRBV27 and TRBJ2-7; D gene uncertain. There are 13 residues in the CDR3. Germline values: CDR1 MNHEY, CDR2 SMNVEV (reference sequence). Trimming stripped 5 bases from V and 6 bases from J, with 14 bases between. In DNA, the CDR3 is TGTGCCAGCAGTCAGAACTCGATGGTCGAGCAGTACTTC. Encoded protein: CASSQNSMVEQYF.

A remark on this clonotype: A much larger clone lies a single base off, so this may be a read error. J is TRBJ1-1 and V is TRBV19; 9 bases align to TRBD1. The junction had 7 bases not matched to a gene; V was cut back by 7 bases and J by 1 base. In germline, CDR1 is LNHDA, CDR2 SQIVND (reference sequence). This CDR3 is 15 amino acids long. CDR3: CASTRGTGWNTEAFF. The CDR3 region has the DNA TGTGCCAGTACCAGGGGGACAGGGTGGAACACTGAAGCTTTCTTT. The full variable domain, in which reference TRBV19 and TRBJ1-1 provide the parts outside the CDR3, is DGGITQSPKYLFRKEGQNVTLSCEQNLNHDAMYWYRQDPGQGLRLIYYSQIVNDFQKGDIAEGYSVSREKKESFPLTVTSAQKNPTAFYLCASTRGTGWNTEAFFGQGTRLTVV.

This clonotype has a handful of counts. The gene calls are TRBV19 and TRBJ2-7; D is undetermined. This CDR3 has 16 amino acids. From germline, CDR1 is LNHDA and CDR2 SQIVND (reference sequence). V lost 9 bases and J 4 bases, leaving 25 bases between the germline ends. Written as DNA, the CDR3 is TGTGCCAGCAGCTTGTCCCCACACTACCTGAGGTACGAGCAGTACTTC. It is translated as CASSLSPHYLRYEQYF.

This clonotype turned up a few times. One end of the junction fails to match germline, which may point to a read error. DNA for the CDR3: TGTGCCGGCAGCCTCAGGGCCGAGGAGACCCAGTACTTC. This codes for CAGSLRAEETQYF. The chain is built from TRBV2 and TRBJ2-5, with D possibly TRBD1 on 5 matching bases. This CDR3 is 13 amino acids long. The germline gives CDR1 SNHLY, CDR2 FYNNEI.

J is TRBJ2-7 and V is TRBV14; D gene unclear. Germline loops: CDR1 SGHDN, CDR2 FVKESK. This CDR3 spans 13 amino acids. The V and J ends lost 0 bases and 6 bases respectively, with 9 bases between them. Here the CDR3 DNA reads TGTGCCAGCAGCCAAGATGAAGGGCGCGAGCAGTACTTC. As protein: CASSQDEGREQYF. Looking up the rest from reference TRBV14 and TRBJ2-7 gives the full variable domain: EAGVTQFPSHSVIEKGQTVTLRCDPISGHDNLYWYRRVMGKEIKFLLHFVKESKQDESGMPNNRFLAERTGGTYSTLKVQPAELEDSGVYFCASSQDEGREQYFGPGTRLTVT.

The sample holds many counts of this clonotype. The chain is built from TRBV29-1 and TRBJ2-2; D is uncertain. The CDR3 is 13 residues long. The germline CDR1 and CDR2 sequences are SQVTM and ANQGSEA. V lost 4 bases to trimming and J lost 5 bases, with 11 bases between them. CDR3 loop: CSVGDPSTGELFF. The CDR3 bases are TGCAGCGTTGGGGATCCCTCGACCGGGGAGCTGTTTTTT.

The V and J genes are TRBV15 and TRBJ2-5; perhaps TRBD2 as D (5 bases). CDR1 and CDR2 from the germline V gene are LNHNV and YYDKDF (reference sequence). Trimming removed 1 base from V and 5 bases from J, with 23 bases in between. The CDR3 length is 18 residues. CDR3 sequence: CATSRGRRSGTRRETQYF. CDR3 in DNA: TGTGCCACCAGCAGAGGAAGGAGAAGCGGTACAAGGAGGGAGACCCAGTACTTC.